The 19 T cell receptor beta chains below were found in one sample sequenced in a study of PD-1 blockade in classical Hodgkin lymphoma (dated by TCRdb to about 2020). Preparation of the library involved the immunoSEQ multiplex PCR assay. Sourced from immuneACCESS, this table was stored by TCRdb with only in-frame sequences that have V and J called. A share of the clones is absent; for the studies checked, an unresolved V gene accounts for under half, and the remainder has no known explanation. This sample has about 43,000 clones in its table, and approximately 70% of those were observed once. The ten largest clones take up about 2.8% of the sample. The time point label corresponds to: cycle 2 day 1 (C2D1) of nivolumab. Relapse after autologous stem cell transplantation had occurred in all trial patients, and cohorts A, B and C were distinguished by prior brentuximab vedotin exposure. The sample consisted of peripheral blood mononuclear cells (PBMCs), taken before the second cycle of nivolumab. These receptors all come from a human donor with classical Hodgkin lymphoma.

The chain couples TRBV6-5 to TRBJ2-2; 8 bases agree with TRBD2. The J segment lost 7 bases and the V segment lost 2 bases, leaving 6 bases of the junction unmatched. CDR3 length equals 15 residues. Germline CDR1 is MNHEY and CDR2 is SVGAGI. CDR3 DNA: TGTGCCAGCAGTTACCCAGCGGGAGTAAACGGGGAGCTGTTTTTT. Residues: CASSYPAGVNGELFF.

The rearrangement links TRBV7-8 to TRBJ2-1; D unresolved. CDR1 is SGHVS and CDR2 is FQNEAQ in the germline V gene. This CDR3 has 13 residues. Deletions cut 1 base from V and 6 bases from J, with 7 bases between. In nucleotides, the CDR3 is TGTGCCAGCAGCTTAGGGGCCATCAATGAGCAGTTCTTC. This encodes CASSLGAINEQFF.

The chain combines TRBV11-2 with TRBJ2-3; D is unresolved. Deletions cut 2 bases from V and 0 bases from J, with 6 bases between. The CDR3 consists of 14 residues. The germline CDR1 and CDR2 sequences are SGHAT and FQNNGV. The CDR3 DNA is TGTGCCAGCAGCTTAATACCTAGCACAGATACGCAGTATTTT. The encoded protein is CASSLIPSTDTQYF.

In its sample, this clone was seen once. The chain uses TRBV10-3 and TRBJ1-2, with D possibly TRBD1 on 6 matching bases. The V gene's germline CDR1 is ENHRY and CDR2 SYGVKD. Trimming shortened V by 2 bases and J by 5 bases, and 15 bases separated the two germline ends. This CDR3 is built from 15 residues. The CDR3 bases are TGTGCCATCAGTGAGGAGTTAGGGGGGTCTTATGGCTACACCTTC. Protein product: CAISEELGGSYGYTF.

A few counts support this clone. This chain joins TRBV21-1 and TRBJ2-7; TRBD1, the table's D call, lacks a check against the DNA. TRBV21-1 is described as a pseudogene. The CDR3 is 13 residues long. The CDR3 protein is CASRTGQRGEQYF. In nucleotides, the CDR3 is TGTGCCAGCAGGACGGGACAGAGGGGCGAGCAGTACTTC.

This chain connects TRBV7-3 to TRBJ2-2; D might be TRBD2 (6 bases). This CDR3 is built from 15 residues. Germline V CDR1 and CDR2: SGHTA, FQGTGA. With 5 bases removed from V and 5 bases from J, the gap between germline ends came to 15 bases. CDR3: CASSTSLSGTGELFF. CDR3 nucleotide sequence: TGTGCCAGCAGCACTTCCCTAAGCGGGACCGGGGAGCTGTTTTTT.

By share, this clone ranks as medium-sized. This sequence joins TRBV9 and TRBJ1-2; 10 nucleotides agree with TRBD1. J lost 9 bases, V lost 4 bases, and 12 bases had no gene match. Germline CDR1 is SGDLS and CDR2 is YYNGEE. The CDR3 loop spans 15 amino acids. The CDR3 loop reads CASSPRTGGVLRYTF. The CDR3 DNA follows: TGTGCCAGCAGCCCAAGGACAGGGGGTGTTCTTCGCTACACCTTC. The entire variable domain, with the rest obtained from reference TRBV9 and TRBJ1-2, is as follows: DSGVTQTPKHLITATGQRVTLRCSPRSGDLSVYWYQQSLDQGLQFLIQYYNGEERAKGNILERFSAQQFPDLHSELNLSSLELGDSALYFCASSPRTGGVLRYTFGSGTRLTVV.

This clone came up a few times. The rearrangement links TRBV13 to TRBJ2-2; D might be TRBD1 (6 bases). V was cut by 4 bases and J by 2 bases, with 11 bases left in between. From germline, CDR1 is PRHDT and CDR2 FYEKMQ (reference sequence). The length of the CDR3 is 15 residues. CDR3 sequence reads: CASSYSDSNTGELFF. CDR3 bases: TGTGCCAGCAGCTATTCGGACAGCAACACCGGGGAGCTGTTTTTT. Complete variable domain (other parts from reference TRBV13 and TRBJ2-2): AAGVIQSPRHLIKEKRETATLKCYPIPRHDTVYWYQQGPGQDPQFLISFYEKMQSDKGSIPDRFSAQQFSDYHSELNMSSLELGDSALYFCASSYSDSNTGELFFGEGSRLTVL.

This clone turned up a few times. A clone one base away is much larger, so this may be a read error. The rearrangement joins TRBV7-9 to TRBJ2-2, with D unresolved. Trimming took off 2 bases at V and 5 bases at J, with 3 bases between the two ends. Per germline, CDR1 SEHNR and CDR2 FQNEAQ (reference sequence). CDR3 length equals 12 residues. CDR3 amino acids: CASSLKTGELFF. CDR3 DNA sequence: TGTGCCAGCAGCTTAAAAACCGGGGAGCTGTTTTTT.

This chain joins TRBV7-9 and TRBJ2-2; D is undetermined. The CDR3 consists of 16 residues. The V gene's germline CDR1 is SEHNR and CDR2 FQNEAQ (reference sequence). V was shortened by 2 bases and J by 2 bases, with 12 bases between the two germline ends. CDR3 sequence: CASSLTASSNTGELFF. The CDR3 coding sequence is TGTGCCAGCAGCTTAACGGCCAGCAGCAACACCGGGGAGCTGTTTTTT.

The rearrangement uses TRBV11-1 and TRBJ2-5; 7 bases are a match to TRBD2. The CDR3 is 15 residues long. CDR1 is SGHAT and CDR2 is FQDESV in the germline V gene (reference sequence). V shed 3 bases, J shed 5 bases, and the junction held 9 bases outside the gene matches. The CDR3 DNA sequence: TGTGCCAGCAGCTTCCATGCGGGAGCTGCCGAGACCCAGTACTTC. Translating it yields CASSFHAGAAETQYF.

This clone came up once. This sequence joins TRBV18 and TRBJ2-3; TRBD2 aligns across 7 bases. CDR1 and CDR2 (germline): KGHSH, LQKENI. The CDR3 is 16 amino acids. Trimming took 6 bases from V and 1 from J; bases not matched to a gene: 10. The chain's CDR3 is CASSLGAGEGTDTQYF. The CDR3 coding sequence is TGTGCCAGCTCTCTCGGGGCGGGAGAGGGCACAGATACGCAGTATTTT.

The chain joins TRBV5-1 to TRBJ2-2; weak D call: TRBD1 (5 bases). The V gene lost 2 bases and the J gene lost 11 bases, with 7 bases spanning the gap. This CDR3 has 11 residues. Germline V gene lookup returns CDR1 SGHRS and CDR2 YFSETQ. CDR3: CASSFGAELFF. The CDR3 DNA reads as TGCGCCAGCAGCTTTGGGGCTGAGCTGTTTTTT.

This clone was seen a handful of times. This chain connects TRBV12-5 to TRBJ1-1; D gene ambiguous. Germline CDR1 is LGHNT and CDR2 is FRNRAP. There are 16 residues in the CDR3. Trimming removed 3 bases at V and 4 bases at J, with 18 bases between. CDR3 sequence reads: CASGLSLLRAITEAFF. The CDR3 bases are TGTGCTAGTGGTTTAAGCCTATTGAGGGCGATCACTGAAGCTTTCTTT.

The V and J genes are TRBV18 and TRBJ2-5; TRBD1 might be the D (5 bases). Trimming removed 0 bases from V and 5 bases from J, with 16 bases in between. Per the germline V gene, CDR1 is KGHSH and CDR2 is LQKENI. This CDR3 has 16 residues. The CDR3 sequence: CASSPPGRVGIETQYF. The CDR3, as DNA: TGTGCCAGCTCACCACCAGGCAGGGTAGGGATTGAGACCCAGTACTTC.

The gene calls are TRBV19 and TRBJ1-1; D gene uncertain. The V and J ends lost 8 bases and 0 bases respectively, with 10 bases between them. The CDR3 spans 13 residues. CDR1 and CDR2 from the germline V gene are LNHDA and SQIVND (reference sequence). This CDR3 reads CASGQQLNTEAFF. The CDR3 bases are TGTGCCAGTGGGCAACAGTTGAACACTGAAGCTTTCTTT.

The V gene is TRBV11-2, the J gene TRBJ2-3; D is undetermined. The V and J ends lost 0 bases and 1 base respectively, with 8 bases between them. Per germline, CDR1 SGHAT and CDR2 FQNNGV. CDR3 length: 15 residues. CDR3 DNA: TGTGCCAGCAGCTTAGAGTGGTGGGGCACAGATACGCAGTATTTT. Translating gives CASSLEWWGTDTQYF.

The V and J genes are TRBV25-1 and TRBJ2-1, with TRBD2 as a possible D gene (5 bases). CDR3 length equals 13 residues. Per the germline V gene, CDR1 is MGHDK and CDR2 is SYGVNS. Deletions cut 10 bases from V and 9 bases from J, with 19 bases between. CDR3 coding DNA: TGTGCCACCCAAGCACCGGTGGGGAGTGAGCAGTTCTTC. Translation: CATQAPVGSEQFF.

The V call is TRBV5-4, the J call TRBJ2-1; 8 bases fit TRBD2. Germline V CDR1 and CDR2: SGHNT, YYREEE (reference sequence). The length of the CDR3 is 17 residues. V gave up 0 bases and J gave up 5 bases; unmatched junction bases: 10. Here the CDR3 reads CASSLGEREYSHNEQFF. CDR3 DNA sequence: TGTGCCAGCAGCTTGGGGGAGCGGGAGTATTCCCACAATGAGCAGTTCTTC.